This T cell receptor (beta chain) was observed in a study of OX40 agonist ivuxolimab in advanced cancers. General observations from the study: Circulating CD4+ and CD8+ T cells showed clonal expansion by week 6 at 0.1 to 3.0 mg/kg. CD8+ T cells showed, on average, more clonal expansion than CD4+ cells. Among patients with partial responses at 0.1-3.0 mg/kg, clonal expansion was among the lowest.

Patients had blood sampled at baseline and again on cycle 4 day 1 and cycle 7 day 1. TCRdb's copy holds only in-frame clones and misses some; the assay was immunoSEQ multiplex PCR. The table includes some 100,000 clones, over 85% detected once. Note on this clone: Its antigen is undetermined.

The material sequenced was CD4+ or CD8+ T cells sorted from blood, taken in a trial of the OX40 agonist ivuxolimab. This TCR derives from an adult with an advanced solid tumor such as melanoma, head and neck, liver or kidney cancer.

CDR3: CASSQAGASNYGYTF. The CDR3 bases are TGCGCCAGCAGCCAAGCGGGGGCTTCTAACTATGGCTACACCTTC. The chain carries TRBV4-3 and TRBJ1-2; possible D gene TRBD1, 6 bases. Germline CDR1 and CDR2: LGHNA and YSLEER. The CDR3 totals 15 residues. Trimming pared 1 base from V and 0 bases from J, leaving 9 bases between.